The 20 T cell receptor beta chains in this list originate from one sample, sequenced in a study of blood T cell repertoires in COVID-19. Libraries were prepared by immunoSEQ multiplex PCR; TCRdb keeps only in-frame clonotypes and omits some of them. Of more than 85,000 clones listed, around 90% are singletons. The material sequenced was peripheral blood. The receptors were gathered from a woman between 50 and 59 years old with acute or convalescent COVID-19.

V and J are TRBV6-4 and TRBJ2-1, with a weak D call TRBD2 (5 bases). V was trimmed by 0 bases and J by 8 bases, leaving 14 bases between them. The CDR3 contains 15 residues. CDR1 and CDR2 (germline): MRHNA, SNTAGT. The CDR3 nucleotides are TGTGCCAGCAGTGACTCAGACTACCCCAGTGATGAGCAGTTCTTC. Its translation is CASSDSDYPSDEQFF.

The V call is TRBV6-6, the J call TRBJ2-1; 12 bases agree with TRBD2. With 6 bases clipped from V and 3 bases from J, the junction kept 3 bases outside the gene matches. CDR1 and CDR2 (germline): MNHNY, SVGAGI (reference sequence). This CDR3 spans 15 amino acids. The CDR3 coding sequence is TGTGCCAGCAGGCGGGGACTAGCGGGCTACAATGAGCAGTTCTTC. Protein sequence: CASRRGLAGYNEQFF.

The gene calls are TRBV2 and TRBJ2-3; perhaps TRBD1 as D (6 bases). This CDR3 contains 14 residues. In germline, CDR1 is SNHLY, CDR2 FYNNEI. V was clipped by 5 bases and J by 4 bases, with 13 bases between them. The CDR3 DNA follows: TGTGCCAGCAGTTGGGACACGACCGCAGATACGCAGTATTTT. Its protein product is CASSWDTTADTQYF. The entire variable domain, with the rest obtained from reference TRBV2 and TRBJ2-3, is as follows: EPEVTQTPSHQVTQMGQEVILRCVPISNHLYFYWYRQILGQKVEFLVSFYNNEISEKSEIFDDQFSVERPDGSNFTLKIRSTKLEDSAMYFCASSWDTTADTQYFGPGTRLTVL.

This chain uses TRBV7-9 with TRBJ1-6; weak D call: TRBD1 (6 bases). V shed 5 bases and J shed 7 bases, with 24 bases lying between them. Germline V gene data show CDR1 as SEHNR and CDR2 as FQNEAQ (reference sequence). The CDR3 runs to 18 residues. This CDR3 reads CASSGEFRVQGENSPLHF. CDR3 bases: TGTGCCAGCAGCGGAGAATTTCGTGTACAGGGTGAGAATTCACCCCTCCACTTT.

This sequence joins TRBV24-1 and TRBJ2-5, with 7 bases matching TRBD1. V trimming: 1 base; J trimming: 5 bases; junction bases outside the gene matches: 6. CDR3 size: 15 residues. Germline V gene sequence: CDR1 KGHDR, CDR2 SFDVKD. The CDR3 loop reads CATSDFTGARETQYF. The CDR3 DNA reads as TGTGCCACCAGTGATTTTACAGGGGCAAGGGAGACCCAGTACTTC.

J is TRBJ1-4 and V is TRBV4-1, with unresolved D. V was clipped by 0 bases and J by 4 bases, with 12 bases between them. The CDR3 sequence is 16 residues long. Germline values: CDR1 MGHRA, CDR2 YSYEKL. The CDR3 spells CASSQDGTGYNEKLFF. The CDR3 DNA reads TGCGCCAGCAGCCAAGATGGAACGGGGTATAATGAAAAACTGTTTTTT.

The chain couples TRBV19 to TRBJ2-7; the D is unclear. With 5 bases removed from V and 6 bases from J, the gap between germline ends came to 14 bases. CDR1 LNHDA and CDR2 SQIVND come from the germline V gene (reference sequence). This CDR3 region has 13 residues. CDR3 amino acids: CASSPQLRREQYF. The CDR3, as DNA: TGTGCCAGTAGTCCCCAGTTGCGGCGCGAGCAGTACTTC.

The chain is built from TRBV18 and TRBJ2-7; 9 positions match TRBD1. The CDR3 runs 14 residues. The ends lost 0 bases at V and 4 bases at J; junction bases unmatched: 1. Germline-derived CDR1 and CDR2 are KGHSH and LQKENI. CDR3 nucleotides: TGTGCCAGCTCACCACCGGGACAGGGTTACGAGCAGTACTTC. Its protein is CASSPPGQGYEQYF.

The chain links TRBV3-1 (or the pseudogene TRBV3-2) to TRBJ1-5, with TRBD1 as a possible D gene (6 bases). The V and J ends lost 4 bases and 3 bases respectively, with 7 bases between them. Germline-derived CDR1 and CDR2 are LGHDT and YNNKEL (reference sequence). This CDR3 spans 13 amino acids. CDR3 nucleotide sequence: TGTGCCAGCAGCCCAGGGGTCAATCAGCCCCAGCATTTT. Protein product: CASSPGVNQPQHF.

The chain couples TRBV7-9 to TRBJ1-2; D not certain. Trimming stripped 2 bases from V and 2 bases from J, with 9 bases between. The CDR3 is made up of 14 amino acids. Germline-derived CDR1 and CDR2 are SEHNR and FQNEAQ (reference sequence). CDR3 in amino acids: CASSLRDPNYGYTF. CDR3 coding DNA: TGTGCCAGCAGCTTACGGGATCCGAACTATGGCTACACCTTC.

The chain recombines TRBV6-5 with TRBJ2-7, with TRBD1 matching over 8 bases. CDR1 is MNHEY, CDR2 SVGAGI, per germline. This CDR3 is 15 amino acids long. The J segment lost 0 bases and the V segment lost 6 bases, leaving 7 bases of the junction unmatched. Written as DNA, the CDR3 is TGTGCCAGCAGGAAGACAGGGGCTAGCTCCTACGAGCAGTACTTC. Translated: CASRKTGASSYEQYF.

The V gene is TRBV19, the J gene TRBJ2-1, with D tentatively TRBD2 (6 bases). The germline V and J ends were trimmed by 6 bases and 8 bases, with 20 bases remaining between them. The germline V gene encodes CDR1 LNHDA and CDR2 SQIVND (reference sequence). This CDR3 region has 15 residues. The DNA of the CDR3 is TGTGCCAGTAGCGAGACTAGTACTCGTAGCTATGAGCAGTTCTTC. Its translation: CASSETSTRSYEQFF. The whole variable domain, filled in from reference TRBV19 and TRBJ2-1, reads DGGITQSPKYLFRKEGQNVTLSCEQNLNHDAMYWYRQDPGQGLRLIYYSQIVNDFQKGDIAEGYSVSREKKESFPLTVTSAQKNPTAFYLCASSETSTRSYEQFFGPGTRLTVL.

The chain carries TRBV5-4 and TRBJ2-2; the match to TRBD2 covers 11 bases. Germline V gene lookup returns CDR1 SGHNT and CDR2 YYREEE (reference sequence). The CDR3 is made up of 16 amino acids. V was clipped by 2 bases and J by 3 bases; unmatched bases: 3. CDR3 sequence (DNA): TGTGCCAGCAGCTTACCGGGACTAGCGGACACCGGGGAGCTGTTTTTT. Amino acid sequence: CASSLPGLADTGELFF.

The rearrangement uses TRBV6-5 and TRBJ1-2; 8 bases align to TRBD1. Germline CDR1 reads MNHEY; CDR2 reads SVGAGI. CDR3 length: 14 residues. The V segment lost 6 bases and the J segment 8 bases; nucleotides outside the gene matches: 11. CDR3 residues: CASSVGTGNLGYTF. The CDR3 DNA reads as TGTGCCAGCAGCGTAGGGACAGGAAATTTAGGCTACACCTTC.

This chain links TRBV21-1 with TRBJ2-5; TRBD2, as called in the table, went unchecked against the DNA. TRBV21-1 is annotated as a pseudogene. This CDR3 spans 14 amino acids. CDR3 nucleotide sequence: TGTGCCAGCAGCAAAGAGAGCCTCGAAGAGACCCAGTACTTC. As protein: CASSKESLEETQYF.

The J gene is TRBJ1-5, the V gene TRBV5-6, with 7 bases identical to TRBD1. There are 13 residues in the CDR3. Germline CDR1 and CDR2: SGHDT and YYEEEE. J lost 7 bases, V lost 4 bases, and 5 bases had no gene match. CDR3 loop: CASSIRGEQPQHF. The DNA of the CDR3 is TGTGCCAGCAGCATCAGGGGGGAGCAGCCCCAGCATTTT.

The genes are TRBV6-5 and TRBJ2-7, with TRBD2 matching over 8 bases. Germline CDR1 is MNHEY and CDR2 is SVGAGI. After removal of 5 bases from V and 6 bases from J, the junction contained 6 bases not matched to a gene. The CDR3 covers 13 residues. CDR3 amino acids: CASSRTSLSEQYF. CDR3 coding DNA: TGTGCCAGCAGTCGGACTAGCCTCTCCGAGCAGTACTTC.

This clone has only a few counts. The gene calls are TRBV5-1 and TRBJ1-1; no reliable D call. Trimming shortened V by 1 base and J by 0 bases, and 10 bases separated the two germline ends. Germline values: CDR1 SGHRS, CDR2 YFSETQ. CDR3 size: 15 residues. For the CDR3, the DNA is TGCGCCAGCAGCTTGTTAGGAGATATGAACACTGAAGCTTTCTTT. It is translated as CASSLLGDMNTEAFF.

This clone occurred once. The chain combines TRBV19 with TRBJ2-1, with 10 bases matching TRBD2. Germline trimming cut 6 bases from V and 7 bases from J; bases unmatched to any gene: 12. Germline loops: CDR1 LNHDA, CDR2 SQIVND (reference sequence). This CDR3 is 16 amino acids long. The CDR3 sequence is CASSLSWSSGRNEQFF. The CDR3 DNA is TGTGCCAGTAGCCTCTCTTGGAGTAGCGGGAGGAATGAGCAGTTCTTC.

The chain is built from TRBV27 and TRBJ2-2; maybe TRBD1 (5 bases). Trimming took 3 bases from V and 2 from J, leaving 7 bases between them. This CDR3 has 14 amino acids. CDR1 is MNHEY, CDR2 SMNVEV, per germline (reference sequence). The CDR3 here is CASSFQGNTGELFF. In DNA form, the CDR3 reads TGTGCCAGCAGTTTCCAGGGAAACACCGGGGAGCTGTTTTTT.